The following is a TCR beta chain sequence with its context. The antigen is undetermined. These data come from a study of cytomegalovirus exposure and HLA in healthy donors. Study observations and caveats: The investigators catalogued 164 TCR beta chains as cytomegalovirus-associated. The study had only CMV serostatus as immune exposure information. Links to common viral pathogens appeared, in a later analysis, for several of the most significant clusters.

The CDR3 runs to 15 residues. V lost 6 bases to trimming and J lost 4 bases; unmatched junction nucleotides: 11. Germline CDR1 reads LNHDA; CDR2 reads SQIVND (reference sequence). Primers included in the PCR were 60 Vbeta and 13 Jbeta primers. Produced via immunoSEQ multiplex PCR; TCRdb's table is partial and in-frame only. Counted here are hundreds of thousands of clones, 80% to 90% occurring once; the ten biggest clones make up 0.9% to 1.1%. This clonotype was obtained from a woman aged 18-30 years in good health and CMV-seronegative. Sequenced input: PBMCs. The chain is built from TRBV19 and TRBJ2-7; 8 bases align to TRBD2. The CDR3 region has the DNA TGTGCCAGTAGGAGAGCGGGGGAAGAGTGGTACGAGCAGTACTTC. It is translated as CASRRAGEEWYEQYF.